This TCR beta chain was retrieved from a study of blood T cell repertoires in COVID-19. Some clones are missing from TCRdb's copy, which holds only in-frame ones; the method was immunoSEQ multiplex PCR. Of 180,000 or so clones in the sample, approximately 87% were seen once. For recovered donors of Cohort 3, there were two negative PCRs, clearance, or symptom resolution. Germline V lookup: CDR1 GTSNPN, CDR2 SVGIG (reference sequence). The CDR3 loop spans 13 amino acids. The V and J ends lost 3 bases and 4 bases respectively, with 11 bases between them. The chain recombines TRBV30 with TRBJ2-3; possibly TRBD2 for D (6 bases). Sequencing used PBMCs or T cells enriched from blood (not recorded which). This TCR derives from a woman aged 45-59 years who had recovered from COVID-19. The CDR3, as DNA: TGTGCCTGGAGCACGCGGGGCCCAGATACGCAGTATTTT. Protein: CAWSTRGPDTQYF.